The sequence of this TCR beta chain was determined in a study of cytomegalovirus exposure and HLA in healthy donors. Study-wide results and limits: A later analysis linked roughly 17,000 TCR beta sequences to HLA alleles at 0.05 false discovery rate. 164 TCR beta chains were listed as cytomegalovirus-associated.

This cohort consisted of healthy bone marrow donors. This clone has only one observation. Its antigen is not known. Trimming shortened V by 4 bases and J by 5 bases, and 12 bases separated the two germline ends. Per the germline V gene, CDR1 is PRHDT and CDR2 is FYEKMQ (reference sequence). This CDR3 region has 14 residues. Use of 60 Vbeta and 13 Jbeta primers characterized the PCR. Clones were read by immunoSEQ multiplex PCR, and TCRdb kept only the in-frame ones, dropping some. The data contain some 170,000 clones, about 80% of them singletons. The V gene is TRBV13, the J gene TRBJ1-5; tentative D call: TRBD1 (5 bases). Sequencing was performed on PBMCs. The receptor's source is a woman between 35 and 50 years old in good health and CMV-seronegative. This CDR3 is CASSSRTSYQPQHF. As DNA, the CDR3 is TGTGCCAGCAGCTCTCGGACATCGTATCAGCCCCAGCATTTT.